This TCR beta chain comes out of a study of blood T cell repertoires in COVID-19. Study background: The United States, Italy and Spain were the sources of the acute and convalescent COVID-19 samples. PBMCs, B-cell-depleted T cells, or T cells were the source of the cDNA or gDNA that made up the material.

As originally analysed: Using reference gene primer amplification, nucleated cell counts were estimated. The assay was immunoSEQ multiplex PCR, and TCRdb's table has in-frame clones only and misses some. For V, J and clone size, that table is used; D and trimming come from the DNA. Of roughly 90,000 clones in the sample, approximately 80% were seen once. The germline V gene encodes CDR1 LNHDA and CDR2 SQIVND (reference sequence). The length of the CDR3 is 15 residues. The V gene lost 5 bases and the J gene lost 7 bases, with 15 bases spanning the gap. J is TRBJ1-6 and V is TRBV19, with a possible D match to TRBD1 (6 bases). The sequenced sample consisted of peripheral blood. The sequence was collected from a woman between 65 and 79 years old with acute or convalescent COVID-19. CDR3 in amino acids: CASSAQGLGNSPLHF. DNA for the CDR3: TGTGCCAGTAGTGCTCAGGGGCTGGGAAATTCACCCCTCCACTTT. Based on the CDR3 plus reference TRBV19 and TRBJ1-6, the full variable domain is DGGITQSPKYLFRKEGQNVTLSCEQNLNHDAMYWYRQDPGQGLRLIYYSQIVNDFQKGDIAEGYSVSREKKESFPLTVTSAQKNPTAFYLCASSAQGLGNSPLHFGNGTRLTVT.